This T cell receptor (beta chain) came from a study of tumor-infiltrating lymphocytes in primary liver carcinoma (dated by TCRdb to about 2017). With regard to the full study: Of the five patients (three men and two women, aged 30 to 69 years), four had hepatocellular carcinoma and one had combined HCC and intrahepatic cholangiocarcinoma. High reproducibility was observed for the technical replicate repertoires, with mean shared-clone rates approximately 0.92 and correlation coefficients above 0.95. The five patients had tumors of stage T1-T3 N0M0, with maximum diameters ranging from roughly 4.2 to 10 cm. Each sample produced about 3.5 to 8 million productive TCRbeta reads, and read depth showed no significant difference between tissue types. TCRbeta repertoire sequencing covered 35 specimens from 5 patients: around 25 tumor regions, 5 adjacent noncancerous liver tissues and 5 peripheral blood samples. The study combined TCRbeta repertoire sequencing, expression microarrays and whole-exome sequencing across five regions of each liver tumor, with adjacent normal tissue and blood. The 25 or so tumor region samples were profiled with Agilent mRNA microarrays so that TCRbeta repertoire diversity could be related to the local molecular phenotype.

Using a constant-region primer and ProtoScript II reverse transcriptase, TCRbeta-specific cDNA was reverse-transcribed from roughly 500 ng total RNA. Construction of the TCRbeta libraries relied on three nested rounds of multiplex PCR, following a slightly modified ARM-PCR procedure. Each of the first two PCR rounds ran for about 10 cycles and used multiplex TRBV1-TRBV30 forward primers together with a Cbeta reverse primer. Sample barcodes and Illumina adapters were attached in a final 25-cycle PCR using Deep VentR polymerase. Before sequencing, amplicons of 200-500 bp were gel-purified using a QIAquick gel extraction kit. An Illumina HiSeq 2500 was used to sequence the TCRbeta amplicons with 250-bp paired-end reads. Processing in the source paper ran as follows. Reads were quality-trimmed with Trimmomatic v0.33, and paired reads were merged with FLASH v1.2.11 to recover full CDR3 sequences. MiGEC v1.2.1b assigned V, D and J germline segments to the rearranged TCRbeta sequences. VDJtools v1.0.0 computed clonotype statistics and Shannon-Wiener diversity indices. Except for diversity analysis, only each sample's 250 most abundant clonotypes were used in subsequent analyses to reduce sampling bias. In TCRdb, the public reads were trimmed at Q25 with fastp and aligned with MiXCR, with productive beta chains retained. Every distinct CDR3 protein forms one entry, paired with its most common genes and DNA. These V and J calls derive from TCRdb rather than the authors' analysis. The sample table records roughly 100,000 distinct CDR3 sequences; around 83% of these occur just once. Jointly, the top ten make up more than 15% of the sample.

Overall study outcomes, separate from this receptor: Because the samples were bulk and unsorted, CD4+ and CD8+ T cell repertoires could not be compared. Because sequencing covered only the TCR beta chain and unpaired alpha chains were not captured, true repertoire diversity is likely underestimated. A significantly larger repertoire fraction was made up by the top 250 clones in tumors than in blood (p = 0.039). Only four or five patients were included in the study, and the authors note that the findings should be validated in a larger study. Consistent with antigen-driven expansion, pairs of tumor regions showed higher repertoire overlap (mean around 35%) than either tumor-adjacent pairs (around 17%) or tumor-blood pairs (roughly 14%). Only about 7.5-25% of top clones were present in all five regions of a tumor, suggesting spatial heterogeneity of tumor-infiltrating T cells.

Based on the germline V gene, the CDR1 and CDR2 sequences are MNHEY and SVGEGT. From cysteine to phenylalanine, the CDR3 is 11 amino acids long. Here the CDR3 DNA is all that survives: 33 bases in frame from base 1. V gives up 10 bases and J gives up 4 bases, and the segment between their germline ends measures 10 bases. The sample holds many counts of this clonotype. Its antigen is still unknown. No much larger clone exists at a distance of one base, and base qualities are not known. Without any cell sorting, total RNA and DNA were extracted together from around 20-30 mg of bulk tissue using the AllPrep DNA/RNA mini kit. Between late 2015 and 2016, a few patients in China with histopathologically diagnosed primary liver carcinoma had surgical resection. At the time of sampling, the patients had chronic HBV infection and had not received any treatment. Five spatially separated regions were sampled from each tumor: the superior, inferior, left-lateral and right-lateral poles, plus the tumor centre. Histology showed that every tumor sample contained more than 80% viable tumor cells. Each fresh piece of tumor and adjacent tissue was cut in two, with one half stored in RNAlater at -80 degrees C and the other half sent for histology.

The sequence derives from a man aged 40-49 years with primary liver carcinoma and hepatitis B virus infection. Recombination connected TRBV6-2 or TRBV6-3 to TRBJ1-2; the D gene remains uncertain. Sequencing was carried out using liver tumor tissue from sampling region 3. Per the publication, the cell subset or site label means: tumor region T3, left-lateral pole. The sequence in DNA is TGTGCCACCGCCCTAGGCTATGGCTACACCTTC. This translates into CATALGYGYTF.